Reported below is one TCR beta chain. The data belong to a study of blood T cell repertoires in COVID-19. Study as a whole: T cells, B-cell-depleted T cells, or PBMCs provided the cDNA or gDNA that served as material.

The table came from immunoSEQ multiplex PCR; TCRdb's copy has only in-frame clones and leaves some out. The sample comprises approximately 200,000 clones, 75% to 90% of which are singletons, and approximately 4% rests with the top ten. The sample comprised PBMCs or T cells enriched from blood (not recorded which). This clonotype originated in a woman in her 30s who had been exposed to COVID-19.

The CDR3 protein is CASSLGQPRSYNEQFF. In DNA form, the CDR3 reads TGTGCCAGCAGCTTAGGACAGCCGCGCTCCTACAATGAGCAGTTCTTC. This rearrangement joins TRBV7-6 to TRBJ2-1, with D maybe TRBD1 (5 bases). Germline lookup yields CDR1 SGHVS and CDR2 FNYEAQ. The CDR3 is 16 amino acids. V was pared by 1 base and J by 0 bases, with 10 bases between.